These 5 T cell receptor beta chains were sequenced from one sample in a study of shared clonotypes between healthy human individuals. TCRdb's copy holds only in-frame clones and misses some; the assay was immunoSEQ multiplex PCR. The table lists 2 million to 2.5 million clones, approximately 93% of them singletons, with 0.39% in the top ten. Sequenced: naive CD4+ T cells from PBMCs. Subset of the sample: CD45RA+ positively selected. Receptors originate from a man younger than 30 in good health. Some clones in this sample may be carry-over from other donors' samples.

This sequence joins TRBV4-1 and TRBJ1-2, with 12 bases matching TRBD1. J lost 8 bases, V lost 4 bases, and 8 bases had no gene match. CDR1 and CDR2 (germline): MGHRA, YSYEKL. The CDR3 is 15 amino acids. CDR3 sequence (DNA): TGCGCCAGCAGCCCCGCCGGGACAGGGGGCAAAGGCTACACCTTC. Translating gives CASSPAGTGGKGYTF.

V is TRBV6-1 and J is TRBJ2-7; 8 bases are a match to TRBD1. The CDR3 covers 14 residues. J gave up 5 bases and V 8 bases, and 11 bases lay outside the gene matches. Germline CDR1 MNHNS, CDR2 SASEGT. The CDR3 nucleotides are TGTGCCAGCTACCTCCCAGGACAGGGCGACGAGCAGTACTTC. It encodes CASYLPGQGDEQYF.

The chain has TRBV9 and TRBJ1-4; D may be TRBD1 (6 bases). Deletions cut 1 base from V and 0 bases from J, with 19 bases between. The CDR3 is 19 residues long. Germline-derived CDR1 and CDR2 are SGDLS and YYNGEE. In nucleotides, the CDR3 is TGTGCCAGCAGCGTACCACGGGGACAAGAAGGGACAACTAATGAAAAACTGTTTTTT. Its translation: CASSVPRGQEGTTNEKLFF.

CDR3 region: CASSIDPGLSTDTQYF. The CDR3 bases are TGCGCCAGCAGCATAGATCCGGGCCTCTCCACGGATACGCAGTATTTT. The chain links TRBV5-1 to TRBJ2-3; D is ambiguous. Deletions cut 4 bases from V and 6 bases from J, with 21 bases between. This CDR3 is built from 16 residues. Germline V lookup: CDR1 SGHRS, CDR2 YFSETQ. The variable domain in full, with the rest retrieved from reference TRBV5-1 and TRBJ2-3, is KAGVTQTPRYLIKTRGQQVTLSCSPISGHRSVSWYQQTPGQGLQFLFEYFSETQRNKGNFPGRFSGRQFSNSRSEMNVSTLELGDSALYLCASSIDPGLSTDTQYFGPGTRLTVL.

The V call is TRBV19, the J call TRBJ1-2; TRBD1 matches at 8 bases. The germline V gene has CDR1 LNHDA and CDR2 SQIVND (reference sequence). This CDR3 is built from 13 residues. Losses at the gene ends were 4 bases for V and 3 bases for J; bases not matched to a gene: 1. The CDR3 sequence is CASSTTGDYGYTF. The CDR3 bases are TGTGCCAGTAGTACGACAGGGGACTATGGCTACACCTTC.